A single sample gave rise to the 32 T cell receptor beta chains below, sequenced in a study of PD-1 blockade in classical Hodgkin lymphoma. The repertoire was sequenced with immunoSEQ multiplex PCR; TCRdb's copy has only in-frame clones and lacks some. This sample has about 40,000 clones, with about 79% found just once. Patients all relapsed after autologous stem cell transplantation, and there was variation in brentuximab vedotin exposure. Sample: peripheral blood mononuclear cells (PBMCs), taken at baseline. These receptors were obtained from a human donor with classical Hodgkin lymphoma.

The rearrangement links TRBV2 to TRBJ1-2, with TRBD1 matching 8 bases. The CDR3 contains 14 residues. V was clipped by 6 bases and J by 4 bases; unmatched bases: 7. Germline V gene sequence: CDR1 SNHLY, CDR2 FYNNEI. CDR3 loop: CASSWTGQSYGYTF. The CDR3 DNA follows: TGTGCCAGCAGCTGGACAGGGCAAAGCTATGGCTACACCTTC.

Ten or more counts support this clone. The chain combines TRBV4-2 with TRBJ2-7; D ambiguous. The V gene's germline CDR1 is LGHNA and CDR2 YNFKEQ. The V end lost 4 bases, the J end lost 4 bases, and 14 bases lay between the germline ends. This CDR3 comprises 14 residues. Here the CDR3 reads CASSLFGEGYEQYF. Written as DNA, the CDR3 is TGTGCCAGCAGCCTTTTCGGAGAAGGTTACGAGCAGTACTTC.

The chain employs TRBV29-1 and TRBJ2-1; D perhaps matches TRBD2 (6 bases). The germline V gene has CDR1 SQVTM and CDR2 ANQGSEA. Trimming cost V 1 base and J 2 bases, with 6 bases left between them. The CDR3 totals 13 residues. In DNA, the CDR3 is TGCAGCGTTGAAGGCGGGGCCTACAATGAGCAGTTCTTC. This translates into CSVEGGAYNEQFF.

J is TRBJ2-2 and V is TRBV19; 7 bases match TRBD2. V lost 7 bases, J lost 5 bases, and 7 bases stayed unmatched. CDR3 size: 14 residues. In germline, CDR1 is LNHDA, CDR2 SQIVND (reference sequence). DNA of the CDR3: TGTGCCAGTAACAACCCGGGGGGTACCGGGGAGCTGTTTTTT. This gives the protein CASNNPGGTGELFF.

V and J are TRBV27 and TRBJ2-2; D possibly corresponds to TRBD1 (6 bases). The V and J ends lost 3 bases and 5 bases respectively, with 16 bases between them. The CDR3 is 16 residues long. CDR1 is MNHEY and CDR2 is SMNVEV in the germline V gene (reference sequence). The DNA of the CDR3 is TGTGCCAGCAGTTTTTTATCGACAGGAATGACCGGGGAGCTGTTTTTT. Its translation: CASSFLSTGMTGELFF.

The CDR3 DNA is TGTGCCAGCAGTGGCCCGGGACACCCCGTAACGGGAGAAGCTTTCTTT. It codes for CASSGPGHPVTGEAFF. This rearrangement joins TRBV28 to TRBJ1-1, with a weak D call TRBD1 (6 bases). Trimming cost V 5 bases and J 8 bases, with 24 bases left between them. This CDR3 is built from 16 residues. Germline CDR1 and CDR2: MDHEN and SYDVKM.

A few counts support this clone. The chain combines TRBV5-1 with TRBJ2-3; a weak D match, TRBD1 (6 bases). Deletions cut 0 bases from V and 1 base from J, with 12 bases between. The CDR3 totals 16 residues. The germline CDR1 and CDR2 sequences are SGHRS and YFSETQ. CDR3 in amino acids: CASSLGLDSRTDTQYF. CDR3 nucleotide sequence: TGCGCCAGCAGCTTGGGTCTGGACAGCCGCACAGATACGCAGTATTTT.

This chain connects TRBV20-1 to TRBJ1-2, with D hard to call. Trimming pared 3 bases from V and 8 bases from J, leaving 7 bases between. From germline, CDR1 is DFQATT and CDR2 SNEGSKA (reference sequence). CDR3 length: 10 amino acids. CDR3 sequence reads: CSAREYGYTF. CDR3 DNA sequence: TGCAGTGCTAGGGAGTACGGCTACACCTTC.

V usage is TRBV28 and J usage is TRBJ2-4; D may be TRBD2 (7 bases). CDR3 length equals 15 residues. V lost 1 base, J lost 8 bases, and 15 bases lay in between. The germline V gene encodes CDR1 MDHEN and CDR2 SYDVKM. The CDR3, as DNA: TGTGCCAGCAGTTTATTGCCGGGGGCGGGGGACATTCAGTACTTC. Translated, it gives CASSLLPGAGDIQYF.

This clone was observed a handful of times. The V gene is TRBV7-9, the J gene TRBJ2-1, with 8 bases identical to TRBD2. CDR3 length: 16 residues. Germline V gene data show CDR1 as SEHNR and CDR2 as FQNEAQ (reference sequence). The trim removed 5 bases at V and 1 base at J, leaving 7 bases unmatched. CDR3: CASSPGGSPSYNEQFF. For the CDR3, the DNA is TGTGCCAGCAGCCCGGGGGGGTCCCCTTCCTACAATGAGCAGTTCTTC.

The chain joins TRBV7-9 to TRBJ1-1; tentative D call: TRBD1 (6 bases). Trimming pared 3 bases from V and 5 bases from J, leaving 13 bases between. The CDR3 sequence is 14 residues long. In germline, CDR1 is SEHNR, CDR2 FQNEAQ (reference sequence). Here the CDR3 DNA reads TGTGCCAGCAGCTTTTATTCAGGGGAAACTGAAGCTTTCTTT. Residues: CASSFYSGETEAFF.

A remark on this clone: This sample includes further DNA sequences coding for the same CDR3. The CDR3 spells CASSSGGSYGYTF. The CDR3 nucleotides are TGTGCCAGCAGTTCTGGGGGTAGCTATGGCTACACCTTC. The rearrangement joins TRBV27 to TRBJ1-2; perhaps TRBD1 as D (5 bases). The CDR3 loop spans 13 amino acids. CDR1 MNHEY and CDR2 SMNVEV come from the germline V gene (reference sequence). V shed 4 bases and J shed 4 bases, with 10 bases lying between them.

The V call is TRBV4-1, the J call TRBJ1-2, with D unresolved. The germline V gene encodes CDR1 MGHRA and CDR2 YSYEKL. The CDR3 is made up of 15 amino acids. The germline V and J ends were trimmed by 0 bases and 4 bases, with 12 bases remaining between them. The CDR3 sequence: CASSQDKEQFYGYTF. The CDR3 bases are TGCGCCAGCAGCCAAGATAAAGAACAGTTCTATGGCTACACCTTC.

The genes are TRBV9 and TRBJ2-7, with unresolved D. Germline-derived CDR1 and CDR2 are SGDLS and YYNGEE. CDR3 size: 15 residues. The V gene lost 0 bases and the J gene lost 2 bases, with 12 bases spanning the gap. CDR3 sequence: CASSVAPSSAYEQYF. The CDR3 DNA sequence: TGTGCCAGCAGCGTAGCGCCGTCCTCCGCCTACGAGCAGTACTTC.

This chain connects TRBV9 to TRBJ2-7; 13 positions match TRBD2. CDR1 SGDLS and CDR2 YYNGEE come from the germline V gene. This CDR3 is built from 16 residues. With V trimmed by 4 bases and J by 4 bases, 8 bases remained unmatched. The CDR3 region has the DNA TGTGCCAGCAGCCCCAGGACTAGCGGGAGTCGGTACGAGCAGTACTTC. The encoded protein is CASSPRTSGSRYEQYF.

This clone was counted ten times or more. The rearrangement joins TRBV28 to TRBJ1-5, with 10 positions matching TRBD1. Germline V CDR1 and CDR2: MDHEN, SYDVKM. J was trimmed by 5 bases and V by 5 bases; bases with no gene match: 3. This CDR3 is 14 amino acids long. The CDR3 nucleotides are TGTGCCAGCAGTCCCGGGACAGGGGATCAGCCCCAGCATTTT. The encoded protein is CASSPGTGDQPQHF.

The rearrangement links TRBV13 to TRBJ2-7; no clear D gene. Germline V gives CDR1 PRHDT, CDR2 FYEKMQ (reference sequence). V lost 6 bases and J lost 3, with 3 bases in between. The CDR3 has 10 amino acids. The CDR3, as DNA: TGTGCCAGCAGTGACTACGAGCAGTACTTC. Translating it yields CASSDYEQYF.

This rearrangement joins TRBV5-1 to TRBJ2-5; D may match TRBD1 or TRBD2 (5 bases each). The CDR3 loop spans 15 amino acids. V was pared by 0 bases and J by 5 bases, with 14 bases between. CDR1 is SGHRS and CDR2 is YFSETQ in the germline V gene. The CDR3 nucleotides are TGCGCCAGCAGCTTGGGGGCAATGGGGGTGGAGACCCAGTACTTC. Translated, it gives CASSLGAMGVETQYF.

V and J are TRBV28 and TRBJ2-3, with 10 positions matching TRBD2. This CDR3 spans 15 amino acids. CDR1 and CDR2 from the germline V gene are MDHEN and SYDVKM. V trimming: 5 bases; J trimming: 4 bases; junction bases outside the gene matches: 6. In DNA form, the CDR3 reads TGTGCCAGCAGTGTTGTTCTAGCGGGAGCAGATACGCAGTATTTT. This encodes CASSVVLAGADTQYF.

The gene calls are TRBV10-3 and TRBJ2-3; D is ambiguous. The CDR3 runs to 13 residues. V was trimmed by 7 bases and J by 2 bases, leaving 10 bases between them. Germline V lookup: CDR1 ENHRY, CDR2 SYGVKD. The CDR3 is CAIKGKSTDTQYF. For the CDR3, the DNA is TGTGCCATCAAGGGCAAGTCCACAGATACGCAGTATTTT.

The V call is TRBV28, the J call TRBJ1-4, with 10 positions matching TRBD1. The ends lost 6 bases at V and 6 bases at J; junction bases unmatched: 10. Germline loops: CDR1 MDHEN, CDR2 SYDVKM. The CDR3 consists of 16 residues. CDR3 protein: CASSHPPGQGYEKLFF. CDR3 nucleotide sequence: TGTGCCAGCAGCCACCCCCCGGGACAGGGGTATGAAAAACTGTTTTTT.

The chain combines TRBV4-1 with TRBJ1-1; D perhaps matches TRBD1 (5 bases). Trimming stripped 1 base from V and 4 bases from J, with 19 bases between. This CDR3 comprises 17 residues. Germline V CDR1 and CDR2: MGHRA, YSYEKL. CDR3 DNA: TGCGCCAGCAGCCAAGCCGCCCCCGGGACTAGGAGCACTGAAGCTTTCTTT. It translates to CASSQAAPGTRSTEAFF.

This clone was detected a few times. The chain couples TRBV7-9 to TRBJ1-6; perhaps TRBD1 as D (5 bases). The germline V gene encodes CDR1 SEHNR and CDR2 FQNEAQ (reference sequence). The CDR3 totals 15 residues. Trimming cost V 5 bases and J 8 bases, with 16 bases left between them. The CDR3 coding sequence is TGTGCCAGCAGCCACACAGGCGCCGGGGATTCACCCCTCCACTTT. Translated: CASSHTGAGDSPLHF.

The CDR3 is CASSLGGSAQAFF. In DNA, the CDR3 is TGTGCCAGCAGCTTAGGGGGGTCAGCACAAGCTTTCTTT. The genes are TRBV7-9 and TRBJ1-1; possible D gene TRBD1, 5 bases. The CDR3 length is 13 residues. Trimming removed 1 base from V and 9 bases from J, with 12 bases in between. CDR1 SEHNR and CDR2 FQNEAQ come from the germline V gene (reference sequence).

The rearrangement links TRBV28 to TRBJ1-1; 7 nucleotides agree with TRBD1. Germline CDR1 and CDR2: MDHEN and SYDVKM. The CDR3 is made up of 12 amino acids. The trim removed 8 bases at V and 8 bases at J, leaving 8 bases unmatched. CDR3 in amino acids: CASHKWGQEAFF. For the CDR3, the DNA is TGTGCCAGCCACAAGTGGGGACAGGAAGCTTTCTTT.

About this clone itself: Other DNA sequences within the sample encode an identical CDR3. This chain connects TRBV5-1 to TRBJ2-3, with 7 bases lining up with TRBD2. Germline CDR1 reads SGHRS; CDR2 reads YFSETQ. The CDR3 spans 15 residues. The J segment lost 3 bases and the V segment lost 2 bases, leaving 6 bases of the junction unmatched. The CDR3 sequence: CASSFRTSQTDTQYF. The CDR3 DNA sequence: TGCGCCAGCAGCTTCCGGACTAGTCAAACAGATACGCAGTATTTT.

V usage is TRBV5-6 and J usage is TRBJ2-5; 10 nucleotides align to TRBD1. The ends lost 4 bases at V and 5 bases at J; junction bases unmatched: 8. The V gene's germline CDR1 is SGHDT and CDR2 YYEEEE. This CDR3 comprises 15 residues. The CDR3 sequence is CASSRDRGPEETQYF. The CDR3, as DNA: TGTGCCAGCAGCCGGGACAGGGGACCGGAGGAGACCCAGTACTTC.

J is TRBJ2-7 and V is TRBV6-6, with a possible D match to TRBD1 (6 bases). Germline V gene sequence: CDR1 MNHNY, CDR2 SVGAGI (reference sequence). The CDR3 extends over 13 amino acids. The ends were cut back, 6 bases at V and 4 bases at J, with 13 bases in the middle. Here the CDR3 reads CASRDSRGYEQYF. The CDR3 region has the DNA TGTGCCAGCAGAGACTCCAGGGGTTACGAGCAGTACTTC.

The gene calls are TRBV27 and TRBJ1-4; possibly TRBD1 for D (6 bases). Germline CDR1 reads MNHEY; CDR2 reads SMNVEV (reference sequence). The CDR3 runs 13 residues. Trimming removed 5 bases at V and 8 bases at J, with 12 bases between. The CDR3 protein is CASSIQGAEKLFF. As DNA, the CDR3 is TGTGCCAGCAGTATACAGGGAGCCGAAAAACTGTTTTTT.

The rearrangement links TRBV25-1 to TRBJ2-5; 8 bases match TRBD2. Trimming took 2 bases from V and 6 from J; bases not matched to a gene: 5. The CDR3 consists of 14 residues. Germline V gene lookup returns CDR1 MGHDK and CDR2 SYGVNS. The CDR3 protein is CASSEPAGGKTQYF. The CDR3 DNA follows: TGTGCCAGCAGTGAACCGGCGGGGGGTAAGACCCAGTACTTC.

This clone was found a few times. The chain combines TRBV7-9 with TRBJ2-1, with D perhaps matching TRBD2 (6 bases). This CDR3 is built from 14 residues. Trimming took off 5 bases at V and 6 bases at J, with 14 bases between the two ends. Germline loops: CDR1 SEHNR, CDR2 FQNEAQ (reference sequence). This CDR3 reads CASSVGLPGNEQFF. The CDR3 region has the DNA TGTGCCAGCAGCGTGGGACTCCCGGGCAATGAGCAGTTCTTC.

V gene TRBV28 combines with J gene TRBJ1-1; D might be TRBD1 (5 bases). The germline gives CDR1 MDHEN, CDR2 SYDVKM. Deletions cut 1 base from V and 0 bases from J, with 18 bases between. The CDR3 is 18 residues long. This CDR3 is CASSLSVERGMVNTEAFF. DNA of the CDR3: TGTGCCAGCAGTTTATCGGTCGAGAGGGGAATGGTGAACACTGAAGCTTTCTTT.